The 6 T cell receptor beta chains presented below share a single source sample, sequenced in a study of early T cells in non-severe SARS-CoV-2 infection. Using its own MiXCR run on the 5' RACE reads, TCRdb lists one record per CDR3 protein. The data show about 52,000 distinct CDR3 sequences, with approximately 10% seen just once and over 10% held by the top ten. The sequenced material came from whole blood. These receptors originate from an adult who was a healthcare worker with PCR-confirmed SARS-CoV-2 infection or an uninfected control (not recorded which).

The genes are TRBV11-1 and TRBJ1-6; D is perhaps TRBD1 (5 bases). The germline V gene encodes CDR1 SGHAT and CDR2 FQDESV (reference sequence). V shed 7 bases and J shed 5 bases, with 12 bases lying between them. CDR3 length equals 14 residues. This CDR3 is CASKRTRDNSPLHF. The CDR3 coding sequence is TGTGCCAGCAAACGGACACGGGATAATTCACCCCTCCACTTT.

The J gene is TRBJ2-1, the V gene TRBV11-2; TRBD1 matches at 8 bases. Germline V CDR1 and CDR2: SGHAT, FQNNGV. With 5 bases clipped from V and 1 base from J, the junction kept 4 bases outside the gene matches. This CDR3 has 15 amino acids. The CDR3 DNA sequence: TGTGCCAGCAGCAACGACAGGGGATCCTACAATGAGCAGTTCTTC. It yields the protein CASSNDRGSYNEQFF. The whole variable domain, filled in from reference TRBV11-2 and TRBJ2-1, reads EAGVAQSPRYKIIEKRQSVAFWCNPISGHATLYWYQQILGQGPKLLIQFQNNGVVDDSQLPKDRFSAERLKGVDSTLKIQPAKLEDSAVYLCASSNDRGSYNEQFFGPGTRLTVL.

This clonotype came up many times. CDR3 DNA sequence: TGCGCCAGCAGCCAAGTGGAGGGGGGAAGAGATACGCAGTATTTT. Its translation is CASSQVEGGRDTQYF. The chain carries TRBV4-3 and TRBJ2-3; D possibly matches TRBD1 or TRBD2 (6 bases each). Trimming shortened V by 1 base and J by 5 bases, and 13 bases separated the two germline ends. The length of the CDR3 is 15 residues. CDR1 and CDR2 from the germline V gene are LGHNA and YSLEER.

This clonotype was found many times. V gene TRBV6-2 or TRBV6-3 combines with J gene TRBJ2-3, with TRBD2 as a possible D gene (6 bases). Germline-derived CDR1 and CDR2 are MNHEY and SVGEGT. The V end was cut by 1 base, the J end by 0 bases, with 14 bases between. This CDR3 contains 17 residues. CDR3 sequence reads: CASSYWTAGTSTDTQYF. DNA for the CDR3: TGTGCCAGCAGTTACTGGACTGCGGGAACAAGCACAGATACGCAGTATTTT.

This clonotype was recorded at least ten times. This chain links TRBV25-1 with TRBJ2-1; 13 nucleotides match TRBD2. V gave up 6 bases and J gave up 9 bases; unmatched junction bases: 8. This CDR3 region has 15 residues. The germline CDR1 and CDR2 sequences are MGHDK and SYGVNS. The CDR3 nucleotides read TGTGCCAGCAGCCCCGGGACTAGCGGGATTACTGAGCAGTTCTTC. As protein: CASSPGTSGITEQFF.

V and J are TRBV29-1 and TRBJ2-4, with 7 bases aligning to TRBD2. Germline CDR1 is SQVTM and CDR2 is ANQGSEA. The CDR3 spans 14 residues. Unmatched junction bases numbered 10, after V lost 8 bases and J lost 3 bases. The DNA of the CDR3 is TGCAGCTACTGGGGAGGGACGGACAAAAACATTCAGTACTTC. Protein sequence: CSYWGGTDKNIQYF.